Below are 3 T cell receptor beta chains sequenced from a single sample in a study of identical twins. Via MiXCR, TCRdb re-called the 5' RACE reads, giving one row per CDR3 protein. The sample consists of about 240,000 distinct CDR3 sequences, about 10% of them appearing once. The sample consisted of memory T cells sorted from blood. The receptors shown here come from a middle-aged man in good health.

The chain has TRBV11-1 and TRBJ2-1, with D unresolved. CDR3 size: 12 residues. The V gene lost 3 bases and the J gene lost 5 bases, with 5 bases spanning the gap. Per germline, CDR1 SGHAT and CDR2 FQDESV (reference sequence). CDR3 coding DNA: TGTGCCAGCAGCTTCGAACACAATGAGCAGTTCTTC. Protein: CASSFEHNEQFF. The entire variable domain, with the rest obtained from reference TRBV11-1 and TRBJ2-1, is as follows: EAEVAQSPRYKITEKSQAVAFWCDPISGHATLYWYRQILGQGPELLVQFQDESVVDDSQLPKDRFSAERLKGVDSTLKIQPAELGDSAMYLCASSFEHNEQFFGPGTRLTVL.

This clonotype occurred once. A much bigger clone sits one base away, suggesting this may be a read error. For the CDR3, the DNA is TGTGCCAGCACCGCACCCGGGGACACCCAGTACTTC. This codes for CASTAPGDTQYF. The chain joins TRBV25-1 to TRBJ2-5; D may match TRBD1 or TRBD2 (5 bases each). The CDR3 runs 12 residues. The germline gives CDR1 MGHDK, CDR2 SYGVNS. Trimming pared 7 bases from V and 8 bases from J, leaving 14 bases between.

This clonotype was counted at least ten times. The chain joins TRBV7-2 to TRBJ2-7; 8 bases map to TRBD2. Germline assignment: CDR1 SGHTA and CDR2 FQGNSA. The CDR3 spans 15 residues. J lost 3 bases, V lost 1 base, and 5 bases had no gene match. CDR3 DNA: TGTGCCAGCAGCTTAGAGGCGGGGGGCGTCTACGAGCAGTACTTC. It encodes CASSLEAGGVYEQYF.